This T cell receptor beta chain was found in a study of cytomegalovirus exposure and HLA in healthy donors. The germline CDR1 and CDR2 sequences are KGHSH and LQKENI. The CDR3 covers 16 residues. Trimming at V came to 0 bases and at J to 3 bases, leaving 7 bases not matched to a gene. PCR primers comprised 60 Vbeta and 13 Jbeta primers. Profiling relied on immunoSEQ multiplex PCR, and the TCRdb table lists in-frame clones only, not all of them. Its listing shows about 70,000 clones. The sequenced material came from PBMCs. The chain links TRBV18 to TRBJ2-5, with 7 bases lining up with TRBD1. The origin of this receptor is a female donor in good health and CMV-seropositive. The CDR3 coding sequence is TGTGCCAGCTCACCACCCAACCCTGGGACAGAAGAGACCCAGTACTTC. As protein: CASSPPNPGTEETQYF.